This T cell receptor beta chain was found in a study of cytomegalovirus exposure and HLA in healthy donors. General study findings and limits: CMV serostatus was the only immune exposure information that was available.

With regard to this clone: Its antigen is not known.

Researchers ran the PCR with 60 Vbeta and 13 Jbeta primers. Repertoires were generated with immunoSEQ multiplex PCR, while TCRdb's copy carries only in-frame clones and drops some. The data show about 150,000 clones, 77% seen once. CDR3 length equals 19 residues. Germline V gene data show CDR1 as LNHDA and CDR2 as SQIVND (reference sequence). With 2 bases clipped from V and 6 bases from J, the junction kept 19 bases outside the gene matches. This TCR was sampled from a male donor in good health and CMV-seronegative. This chain links TRBV19 with TRBJ2-1, with 7 bases identical to TRBD2. The sequenced sample was PBMCs. This CDR3 reads CASSIRFKAGRALSNEQFF. CDR3 nucleotides: TGTGCCAGTAGTATAAGATTTAAGGCGGGGAGGGCATTGAGCAATGAGCAGTTCTTC.